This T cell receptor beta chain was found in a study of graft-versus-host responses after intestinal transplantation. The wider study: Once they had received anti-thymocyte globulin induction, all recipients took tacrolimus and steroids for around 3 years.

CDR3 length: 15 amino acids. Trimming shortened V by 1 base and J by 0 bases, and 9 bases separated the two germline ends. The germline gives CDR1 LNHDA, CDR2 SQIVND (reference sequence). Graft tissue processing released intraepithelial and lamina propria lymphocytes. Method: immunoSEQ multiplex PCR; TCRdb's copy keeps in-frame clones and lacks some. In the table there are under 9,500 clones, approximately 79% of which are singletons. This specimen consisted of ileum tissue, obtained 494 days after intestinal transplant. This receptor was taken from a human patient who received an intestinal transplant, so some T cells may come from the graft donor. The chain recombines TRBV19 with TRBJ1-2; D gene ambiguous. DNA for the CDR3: TGTGCCAGTAGTATAGGCGGAGTCGCTAACTATGGCTACACCTTC. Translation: CASSIGGVANYGYTF.